The entry below describes one T cell receptor beta chain. CDR3 size: 17 residues. Germline CDR1 reads SEHNR; CDR2 reads FQNEAQ (reference sequence). The trim removed 5 bases at V and 4 bases at J, leaving 15 bases unmatched. The source of the sample is a study of cytomegalovirus exposure and HLA in healthy donors. The PCR contained 60 Vbeta and 13 Jbeta primers. Produced via immunoSEQ multiplex PCR; TCRdb's table is partial and in-frame only. The sample lists about 200,000 clones; roughly 80% were seen once. The receptor's source is a woman under 30 in good health and CMV-seronegative. Sample: PBMCs. V is TRBV7-9 and J is TRBJ2-7; 9 positions match TRBD1. CDR3 sequence: CASSPPSPWTGAYEQYF. CDR3 coding DNA: TGTGCCAGCAGCCCTCCTAGTCCCTGGACAGGGGCGTACGAGCAGTACTTC.